This entry lists 5 T cell receptor beta chains sequenced from one sample in a study of prognosis after radiotherapy for stage I lung cancer. The authors amplified TCR beta CDR3 from genomic DNA using two-round multiplex PCR. First-round PCR amplification was performed with primers specific to each TRBV and TRBJ gene. TCRdb redid the calling of the multiplex PCR reads with MiXCR, one entry per CDR3 protein. Of 20,000 to 25,000 distinct CDR3 sequences listed, 40% to 45% are singletons. The sample here was PBMCs, taken before or after stereotactic body radiation therapy (not recorded which). The source of these receptors is a donor at least 50 years old with non-small cell lung cancer.

The chain is built from TRBV6-8 and TRBJ2-3; TRBD2 agrees at 13 bases. Germline V lookup: CDR1 MNHGY, CDR2 SAAAGT. CDR3 length equals 16 residues. With V trimmed by 6 bases and J by 6 bases, 9 bases remained unmatched. The CDR3 nucleotides are TGTGCCAGCAGGAAAGGACTAGCGGGAGATCGGGATACGCAGTATTTT. This encodes CASRKGLAGDRDTQYF.

This clonotype was observed at least ten times. CDR3 bases: TGCAGTGCTTTAGGGGTTGGGGAGACCCAGTACTTC. Residues: CSALGVGETQYF. V gene TRBV20-1 combines with J gene TRBJ2-5, with a tentative D call TRBD1 (5 bases). Trimming cost V 5 bases and J 5 bases, with 12 bases left between them. This CDR3 is built from 12 residues. Per the germline V gene, CDR1 is DFQATT and CDR2 is SNEGSKA (reference sequence).

The V call is TRBV5-1, the J call TRBJ2-5; 9 bases are a match to TRBD2. Looked up from germline, CDR1 is SGHRS and CDR2 is YFSETQ. This CDR3 contains 16 residues. The trim removed 4 bases at V and 7 bases at J, leaving 14 bases unmatched. The CDR3, as DNA: TGCGCCAGCAGCCAAGATGGGACTAGCCTCCGTCTGACCCAGTACTTC. This translates into CASSQDGTSLRLTQYF.

The chain couples TRBV6-1 to TRBJ2-1; the match to TRBD1 covers 8 bases. The CDR3 loop spans 18 amino acids. Trimming took 5 bases from V and 9 from J; bases not matched to a gene: 21. Per germline, CDR1 MNHNS and CDR2 SASEGT. Here the CDR3 reads CASSQLTWTGSIESEQFF. The CDR3 bases are TGTGCCAGCAGTCAACTAACCTGGACAGGGTCTATCGAGAGTGAGCAGTTCTTC.

This clonotype is medium-sized in the sample. The rearrangement links TRBV5-1 to TRBJ2-1; 8 bases map to TRBD1. The trim removed 1 base at V and 0 bases at J, leaving 3 bases unmatched. The CDR3 length is 16 residues. Germline CDR1 SGHRS, CDR2 YFSETQ. The CDR3: CASSLYQGASYNEQFF. In DNA, the CDR3 is TGCGCCAGCAGCTTGTACCAGGGGGCCTCCTACAATGAGCAGTTCTTC.